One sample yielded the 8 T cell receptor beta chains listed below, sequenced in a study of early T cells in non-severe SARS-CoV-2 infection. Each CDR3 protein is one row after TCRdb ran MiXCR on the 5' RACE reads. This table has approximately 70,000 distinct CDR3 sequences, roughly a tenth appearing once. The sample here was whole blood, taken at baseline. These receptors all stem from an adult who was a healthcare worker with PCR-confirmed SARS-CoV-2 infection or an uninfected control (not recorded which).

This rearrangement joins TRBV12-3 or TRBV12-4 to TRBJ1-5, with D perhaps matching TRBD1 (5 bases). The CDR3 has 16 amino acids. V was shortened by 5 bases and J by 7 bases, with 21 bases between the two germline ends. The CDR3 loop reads CASSPTAGGVGQPQHF. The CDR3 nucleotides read TGTGCCAGCAGTCCTACTGCCGGGGGGGTCGGACAGCCCCAGCATTTT.

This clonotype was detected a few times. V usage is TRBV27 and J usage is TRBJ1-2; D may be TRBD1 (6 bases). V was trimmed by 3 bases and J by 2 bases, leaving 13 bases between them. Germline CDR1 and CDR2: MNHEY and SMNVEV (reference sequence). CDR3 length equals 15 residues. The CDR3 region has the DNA TGTGCCAGCAGTTTCATCCCAGGGGCCAACTATGGCTACACCTTC. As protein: CASSFIPGANYGYTF.

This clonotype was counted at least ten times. This chain's CDR3 is CASSDGEAPDEQFF. CDR3 in DNA: TGTGCCAGCAGTGACGGTGAGGCTCCCGATGAGCAGTTCTTC. V is TRBV6-4 and J is TRBJ2-1, with D unresolved. Germline assignment: CDR1 MRHNA and CDR2 SNTAGT. The V end lost 2 bases, the J end lost 8 bases, and 13 bases lay between the germline ends. The CDR3 is made up of 14 amino acids.

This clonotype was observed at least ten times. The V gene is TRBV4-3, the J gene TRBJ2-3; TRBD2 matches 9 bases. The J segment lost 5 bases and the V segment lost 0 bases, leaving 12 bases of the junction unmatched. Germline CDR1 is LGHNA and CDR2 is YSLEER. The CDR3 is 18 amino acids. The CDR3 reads CASSQEVGLAGREDTQYF. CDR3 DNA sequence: TGCGCCAGCAGCCAAGAGGTGGGGCTAGCGGGACGGGAAGATACGCAGTATTTT.

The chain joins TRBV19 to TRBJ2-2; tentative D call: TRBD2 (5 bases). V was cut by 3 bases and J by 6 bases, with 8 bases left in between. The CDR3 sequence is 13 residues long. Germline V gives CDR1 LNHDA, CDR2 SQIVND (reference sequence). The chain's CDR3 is CASSIGVAGELFF. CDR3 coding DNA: TGTGCCAGTAGTATCGGGGTTGCCGGGGAGCTGTTTTTT.

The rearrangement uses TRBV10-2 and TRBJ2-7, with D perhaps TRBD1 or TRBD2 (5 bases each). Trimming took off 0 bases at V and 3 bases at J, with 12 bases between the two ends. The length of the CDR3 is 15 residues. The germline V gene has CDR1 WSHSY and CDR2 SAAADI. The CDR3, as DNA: TGCGCCAGCAGTGAGTCGGGGGACCTAGGCTACGAGCAGTACTTC. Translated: CASSESGDLGYEQYF.

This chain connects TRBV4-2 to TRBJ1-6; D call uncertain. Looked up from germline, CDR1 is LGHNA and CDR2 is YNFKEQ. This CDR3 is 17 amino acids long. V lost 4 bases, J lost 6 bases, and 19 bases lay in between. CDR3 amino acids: CASSLPGRRDVNSPLHF. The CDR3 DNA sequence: TGTGCCAGCAGCCTCCCGGGCAGGCGTGATGTTAATTCACCCCTCCACTTT.

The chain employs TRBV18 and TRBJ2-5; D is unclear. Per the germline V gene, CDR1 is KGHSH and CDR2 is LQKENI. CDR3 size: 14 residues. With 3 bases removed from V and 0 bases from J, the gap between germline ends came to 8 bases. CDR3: CASSPPSNQETQYF. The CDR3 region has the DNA TGTGCCAGCTCACCTCCATCCAACCAAGAGACCCAGTACTTC.